This T cell receptor beta chain was identified in a study of T cell repertoires in cytomegalovirus infection. Background on the study: Peptides in the study included HLA-C-restricted and HLA-B-restricted CMV epitopes. Indicated by public TCR beta signatures were CMV infection and matching HLA type. Regarding the study as a whole: Summed frequency of shared TCR beta families picked out CMV carriers who also had the relevant HLA. The response measured ex vivo was dominated by TCR beta clonotypes (HLA-C-restricted and CMV-specific).

V shed 5 bases and J 2 bases; nucleotides not matched to a gene: 7. CDR3 length: 15 amino acids. TCRdb re-called the reads through MiXCR, storing one row per CDR3 protein. The table records hundreds of thousands of distinct CDR3 sequences, approximately 33% of them present only once. There are a few counts of this clonotype. Its antigen is as yet unknown. The source is a human donor in good health (CMV status not recorded). Some clones in this sample may be carry-over from other donors' samples. Sequences were derived from cultured PBMCs, sampled from culture after CMV antigen stimulation. The chain links TRBV12-3 or TRBV12-4 to TRBJ2-3; 7 bases fit TRBD1. The CDR3: CASSLTGQITDTQYF. CDR3 bases: TGTGCCAGCAGTCTTACGGGACAGATCACAGATACGCAGTATTTT.